Listed here are 3 T cell receptor beta chains from one sample, sequenced in a study of CD8+CD57+ T cells in acquired aplastic anemia. Selection for sequencing was limited to patients who had shown CD8+CD57+ cell expansion by flow cytometry. According to the study, genomic DNA was the template for TCR beta VDJ and CDR3 profiling. MiXCR, run by TCRdb on the reads, gives a single entry per CDR3 protein. The table lists about 200,000 distinct CDR3 sequences, around 50% of them singletons. Sequenced: sorted CD4+, CD8+, or CD8+CD57+ T cells (not recorded which) from PBMCs. Source of these receptors: a human donor with aplastic anemia.

This clonotype came up many times. The rearrangement links TRBV2 to TRBJ2-7; 9 bases align to TRBD2. With 6 bases clipped from V and 11 bases from J, the junction kept 11 bases outside the gene matches. The germline V gene encodes CDR1 SNHLY and CDR2 FYNNEI. The CDR3 length is 13 residues. This chain's CDR3 is CASRLGLAGIEYF. In nucleotides, the CDR3 is TGTGCCAGCAGACTGGGACTAGCAGGGATTGAGTACTTC.

J is TRBJ2-3 and V is TRBV25-1; D not certain. Germline loops: CDR1 MGHDK, CDR2 SYGVNS. V was trimmed by 3 bases and J by 3 bases, leaving 7 bases between them. This CDR3 contains 13 residues. The CDR3 DNA is TGTGCCAGCAGTGAGGTGAGGACAGATACGCAGTATTTT. It codes for CASSEVRTDTQYF.

This clonotype was detected many times. V gene TRBV10-3 combines with J gene TRBJ2-5; D is undetermined. This CDR3 is 13 amino acids long. V was cut by 7 bases and J by 5 bases, with 14 bases left in between. CDR1 and CDR2 (germline): ENHRY, SYGVKD. CDR3 in DNA: TGTGCCATCAAGGCAGTCCTAGAGGAGACCCAGTACTTC. Amino acids: CAIKAVLEETQYF.